The clone carrying this T cell receptor beta chain appeared a few times. Its antigen is unknown. Per sample, at least 5 micrograms of total RNA were extracted. The source of the sample is a study of blood T cells in healthy people across ages. General study results and limits: Changes seen in expanded clonotypes were possibly confounded by donor CMV status left unknown. Diversity estimates drawn from one million T cells were deemed underestimates.

Next came a second PCR, run for about 6 to 12 cycles, which used a sample-barcoded 5' primer along with a J-beta primer mix. The template-switch adaptor was a 5' adaptor with 12 random nucleotides. It tagged each cDNA molecule. Via MiXCR, TCRdb re-called the 5' RACE reads, giving one row per CDR3 protein. The sample records 1.5 million to 2 million distinct CDR3 sequences, 28% being singletons. Sequencing was carried out using blood. The sequence was collected from a woman aged 25 to 39 in good health.

The CDR3 nucleotides are TGCAGTGCTGACAGCCCTAGCTCCTACAATGAGCAGTTCTTC. Translating gives CSADSPSSYNEQFF. The chain couples TRBV20-1 to TRBJ2-1; perhaps TRBD1 as D (5 bases). Trimming took off 5 bases at V and 0 bases at J, with 11 bases between the two ends. Germline CDR1 reads DFQATT; CDR2 reads SNEGSKA (reference sequence). This CDR3 spans 14 amino acids.